Described below is a single T cell receptor beta chain sequence and its context. The target antigen is unknown. It was with unique molecular identifiers that the TCRbeta library was prepared. TCRdb ran MiXCR on the PCR reads and lists one entry per CDR3 protein. The sample lists about 58,000 distinct CDR3 sequences; 44% were seen once. These data are taken from a study of T-cell reconstitution after alpha-beta-depleted transplantation in children. Whole-study findings and limits: Alpha-beta T cells present about two months after transplant were reported to originate from several hundred expanded graft clones. Recipient T cells and thymic progenitors that survived gave rise to the high TCRbeta diversity observed at day 60 in some patients. Newly produced T cells mostly provided counts and TCRbeta diversity after one year, as hyperexpanded clones declined.

The source material was PBMCs, mostly from graft donor cells, sampled 360 days after TCRalphabeta/CD19-depleted stem cell transplant. The receptor was derived from a male patient younger than 18 who had a stem cell transplant for acute lymphoblastic leukemia, so the T cells may come from the graft donor.

The CDR3 region has the DNA TGTGCCAGCAGCTTGGAAGGTGGGGGGGAGACCCAGTACTTC. Residues: CASSLEGGGETQYF. The rearrangement links TRBV5-8 to TRBJ2-5; tentatively, D is TRBD2 (6 bases). Germline loops: CDR1 SGHTS, CDR2 YDEGEE. The CDR3 extends over 14 amino acids. Trimming pared 0 bases from V and 5 bases from J, leaving 11 bases between.